This is a list of T cell receptor beta chains from one sample in a study of T cell responses to AZD1222 COVID-19 vaccine. The method was immunoSEQ multiplex PCR; TCRdb's version includes in-frame clones alone and lacks a portion of them. The sample yields about 180,000 clones, nearly 95% seen once. The specimen was peripheral blood, collected 28 days after the second AZD1222 dose. The receptors shown here come from an adult who received the AZD1222 COVID-19 vaccine. The CDR3 runs from the conserved cysteine through the conserved F or W. Fields, in order: D gene, V gene, clone size, J gene, CDR3 DNA, CDR3 protein. D genes are given only for firm matches. Size tells how often a clone was seen (once, few, many) or the class of an expanded clone, and some rows leave it out.

TRBD1	TRBV5-1	.	TRBJ1-3	TGCGCCAGCAGTCAGACAGGGCTTATCTCTGGAAACACCATATATTTT	CASSQTGLISGNTIYF
.	TRBV12-3/TRBV12-4	.	TRBJ1-2	TGTGCCAGCAGTCTCCAGGGAGGCTACACCTTC	CASSLQGGYTF
.	TRBV21-1	.	TRBJ2-7	TGTGCCAGCAGCAAAGGGCAAGCCACCTACGAGCAGTACTTC	CASSKGQATYEQYF
.	TRBV19	.	TRBJ2-7	TGTGCCAGTAGTATAGGACAGCACTACGAGCAGTACTTC	CASSIGQHYEQYF
.	TRBV2	once	TRBJ2-5	TGTGCCAGCATCCAGGGGAGAGAGGGGACCCAGTACTTC	CASIQGREGTQYF
.	TRBV6-2/TRBV6-3	.	TRBJ1-2	TGTGCCAGCAGTTATGACATCAATCGCTACACCTTC	CASSYDINRYTF
.	TRBV4-3	.	TRBJ2-3	TGCGCCAGCAGCCCACCCCCCCCGGGGCCTATGAACACAGATACGCAGTATTTT	CASSPPPPGPMNTDTQYF
TRBD2	TRBV3-1/TRBV3-2	.	TRBJ2-2	TGTGCCAGCAGCCAAGATTTCGGCGGGGGGGCCGATAGTTTGACCGGGGAGCTGTTTTTT	CASSQDFGGGADSLTGELFF
.	TRBV12-3/TRBV12-4	.	TRBJ2-3	TGTGCCAGCAGCTATGGGTCGGATACGCAGTATTTT	CASSYGSDTQYF
.	TRBV6-1	.	TRBJ2-3	TGTGCCAGCAGTGAACAGGCAGATACGCAGTATTTT	CASSEQADTQYF
.	TRBV4-1	.	TRBJ2-5	TGCGCCAGCAGCCAAGATAGGGGGGAGACCCAGTACTTC	CASSQDRGETQYF
.	TRBV5-1	.	TRBJ1-2	TGCGCCAGCAGCCCGCGCTCGGGGTCCGGGGACTATGGCTACACCTTC	CASSPRSGSGDYGYTF
.	TRBV27	.	TRBJ2-7	TGTGCCAGCGGCGCAGGGACCTACGAGCAGTACTTC	CASGAGTYEQYF
.	TRBV5-1	.	TRBJ2-3	TGCGCCAGCAGTACCCGCGGACCGCCCAGCACAGATACGCAGTATTTT	CASSTRGPPSTDTQYF
TRBD1	TRBV28	.	TRBJ1-2	TGTGCCAGCAGCAGGGGGAATGGCTACACCTTC	CASSRGNGYTF
.	TRBV5-5	.	TRBJ2-2	TGTGCCAGCAGCTTGCCGGGACCGAGGGATCCCGGGGAGCTGTTTTTT	CASSLPGPRDPGELFF
TRBD1	TRBV7-2	.	TRBJ2-1	TGTGCCAGCAGCCCCTGGGACAGGGAGGCCAATGAGCAGTTCTTC	CASSPWDREANEQFF
.	TRBV19	.	TRBJ1-2	TGTGCCACCTCCCTGGACGGGGACCGGGCTAACTATGGCTACACCTTC	CATSLDGDRANYGYTF
TRBD1	TRBV5-5	.	TRBJ2-1	TGTGCCAGCATCACAGGGCAGGGGGACAATGAGCAGTTCTTC	CASITGQGDNEQFF
.	TRBV11-2	.	TRBJ2-1	TGTGCCAGCAGTTCCACAGGGTCCTCCTACAATGAGCAGTTCTTC	CASSSTGSSYNEQFF
.	TRBV7-9	.	TRBJ1-2	TGTGCCAGCAGCTTAGGGGGTCCTAGCCCCTACACCTTC	CASSLGGPSPYTF
TRBD1	TRBV5-6	.	TRBJ1-1	TGTGCCAGCAGCTTGAGGACAGGGTCTTTGAGGACTGAAGCTTTCTTT	CASSLRTGSLRTEAFF
.	TRBV20-1	.	TRBJ1-1	TGCAGTGCTAGTAGGGGAACTGAAGCTTTCTTT	CSASRGTEAFF
TRBD1	TRBV2	.	TRBJ1-1	TGTGCCAGCAGTCTGGCAGGGGGGAACACTGAAGCTTTCTTT	CASSLAGGNTEAFF
TRBD1	TRBV5-1	few	TRBJ2-2	TGCGCCAGCAGCTTGTGGACAGGGGGGATCGGGGAGCTGTTTTTT	CASSLWTGGIGELFF
.	TRBV10-2	once	TRBJ2-5	TGCGCCAGCAGTGATTTAGGGACGAAAGAAAGGGATACCCAGTACTTC	CASSDLGTKERDTQYF
.	TRBV15	.	TRBJ1-5	TGTGCCACCAGCAGACCAGGGGAGCCCCAGCATTTT	CATSRPGEPQHF
TRBD2	TRBV19	.	TRBJ2-1	TGTGCCAGTAGTACCCCGACTAGCCTCAATGAGCAGTTCTTC	CASSTPTSLNEQFF
.	TRBV6-1	.	TRBJ1-4	TGTGCCAGCAGTGAAGTTTTCAGGGGCGCCACTAATGAAAAACTGTTTTTT	CASSEVFRGATNEKLFF
.	TRBV11-2	.	TRBJ2-7	TGTGCCAGCAGCTTTCCGAAGGGCCCTGATATTTCATCCTACGAGCAGTACTTC	CASSFPKGPDISSYEQYF
.	TRBV28	.	TRBJ1-3	TGTGCCAGCAGTTCCCAAGATGCGAGAGGGTTAAACACCATATATTTT	CASSSQDARGLNTIYF
TRBD2	TRBV4-2	.	TRBJ2-3	TGTGCCAGCAGCCAAGGGGGTTCGGGAGGGCCTATGGATACGCAGTATTTT	CASSQGGSGGPMDTQYF
.	TRBV9	.	TRBJ1-5	TGTGCCAGCAGCGTAGACAGGGATTTGGATCAGCCCCAGCATTTT	CASSVDRDLDQPQHF
.	TRBV5-4	.	TRBJ1-4	TGTGCCACAGCAGTAGGGGATGGGGGTGAAAAACTGTTTTTT	CATAVGDGGEKLFF
.	TRBV12-3/TRBV12-4	.	TRBJ1-5	TGTGCCAGCAGTACCGGTGGGCCCCAGCATTTT	CASSTGGPQHF
.	TRBV6-5	.	TRBJ1-1	TGTGCCAGCAGTCTCCAAATATCCGACAGAACTGAAGCTTTCTTT	CASSLQISDRTEAFF